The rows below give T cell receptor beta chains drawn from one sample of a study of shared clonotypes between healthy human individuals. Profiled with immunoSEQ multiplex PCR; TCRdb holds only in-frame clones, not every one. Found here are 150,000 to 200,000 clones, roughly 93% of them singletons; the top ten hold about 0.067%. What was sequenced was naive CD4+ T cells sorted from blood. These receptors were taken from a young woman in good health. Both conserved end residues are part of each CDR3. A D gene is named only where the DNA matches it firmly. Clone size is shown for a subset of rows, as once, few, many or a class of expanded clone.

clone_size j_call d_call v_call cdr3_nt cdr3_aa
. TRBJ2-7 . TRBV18 TGTGCCAGCTCACCAGGTGCCTACGAGCAGTACTTC CASSPGAYEQYF
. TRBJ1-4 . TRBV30 TGTGCCTGGAGTCGAGGGGGATCTAATGAAAAACTGTTTTTT CAWSRGGSNEKLFF
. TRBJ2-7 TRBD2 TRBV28 TGTGCCAGTAGGCCGTCCGGGAGGGCCTACGAGCAGTACTTC CASRPSGRAYEQYF
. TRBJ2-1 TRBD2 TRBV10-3 TGTGCCATCACCCAGGGCGGGACTAGCCGTATTGAGCAGTTCTTC CAITQGGTSRIEQFF
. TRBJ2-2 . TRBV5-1 TGCGCCAGCAGCCAATGGACGGACGCGAACACCGGGGAGCTGTTTTTT CASSQWTDANTGELFF
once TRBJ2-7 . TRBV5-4 TGTGCCAGCAGCTTGGGGCGGGTTGAGTCCTACGAGCAGTACTTC CASSLGRVESYEQYF
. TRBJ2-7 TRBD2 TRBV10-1 TGCGCCAGCAGTGGGGCTAGCGGGAGTGACGAGCAGTACTTC CASSGASGSDEQYF
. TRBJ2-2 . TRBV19 TGTGCCAGTAGTCCGTTAAGGTTCGCGAACACCGGGGAGCTGTTTTTT CASSPLRFANTGELFF
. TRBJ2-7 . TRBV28 TGTGCCAGCAGTTTACTGACAGGTCCAGACGAGCAGTACTTC CASSLLTGPDEQYF
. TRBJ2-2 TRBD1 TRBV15 TGTGCCACCAGCAGAGCGAGGGGACAGGGGAAGAACACCGGGGAGCTGTTTTTT CATSRARGQGKNTGELFF
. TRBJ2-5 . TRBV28 TGTGCCAGCAGCTTAGGGTACACGGGGAGAGAGACCCAGTACTTC CASSLGYTGRETQYF
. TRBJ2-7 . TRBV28 TGTGCCAGCAGTTTATGGGGAGAAGGGTCCTACGAGCAGTACTTC CASSLWGEGSYEQYF
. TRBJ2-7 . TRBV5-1 TGCGCCAGCAGCACGGAGGGACAGTTCTACGAGCAGTACTTC CASSTEGQFYEQYF